This entry features one TCR beta chain sequence. Germline V CDR1 and CDR2: ENHRY, SYGVKD. CDR3 length: 16 residues. J lost 4 bases, V lost 5 bases, and 10 bases had no gene match. The sample belongs to a study of CD8 T cells in Susac syndrome. Random-hexamer reverse transcription was applied to about 0.45 to 1 ug RNA. Via MiXCR, TCRdb re-called the immunoSEQ multiplex PCR reads, giving one row per CDR3 protein. The data hold some 300,000 distinct CDR3 sequences, with about 88% observed a single time. The CD8+ and CD4+ T cells were isolated magnetically using a negative isolation approach, whereas the TEMRA cells were enriched by FACS.

This TCR was sampled from a human donor with multiple sclerosis. The specimen sequenced was CD8+ T cells from PBMCs. The rearrangement uses TRBV10-3 and TRBJ2-7; 11 positions match TRBD1. CDR3: CAISTIRDRGAYEQYF. In nucleotides, the CDR3 is TGTGCCATCAGTACCATCCGGGACAGGGGGGCTTACGAGCAGTACTTC.